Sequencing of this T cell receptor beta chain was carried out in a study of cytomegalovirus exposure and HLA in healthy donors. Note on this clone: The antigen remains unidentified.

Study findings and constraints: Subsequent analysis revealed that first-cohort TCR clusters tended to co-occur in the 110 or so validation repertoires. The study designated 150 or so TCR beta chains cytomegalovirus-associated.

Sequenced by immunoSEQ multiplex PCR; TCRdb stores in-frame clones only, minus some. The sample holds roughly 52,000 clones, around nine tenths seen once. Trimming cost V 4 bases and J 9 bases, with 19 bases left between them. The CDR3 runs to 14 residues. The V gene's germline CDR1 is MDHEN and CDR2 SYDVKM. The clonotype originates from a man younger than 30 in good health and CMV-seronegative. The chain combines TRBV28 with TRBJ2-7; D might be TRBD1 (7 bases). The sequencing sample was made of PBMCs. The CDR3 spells CASSSPAQGDLQYF. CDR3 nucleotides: TGTGCCAGCAGTTCCCCCGCCCAGGGGGACTTGCAGTACTTC.